These 10 T cell receptor beta chains share one sample of origin, sequenced in a study of CD8 T cells in Susac syndrome. An amount of RNA that ranged from roughly 0.45 to 1 ug was reverse transcribed with random hexamers. TCRdb analysed the immunoSEQ multiplex PCR reads with MiXCR anew, one entry per CDR3 protein. The sample consists of around 140,000 distinct CDR3 sequences, 80% to 85% of them appearing once. Sequencing was carried out using CD8+ T cells from PBMCs. Every receptor here comes from a human donor with multiple sclerosis.

This clonotype came up a few times. The chain carries TRBV6-5 and TRBJ2-7; the D is unclear. CDR3 length equals 17 residues. Germline CDR1 is MNHEY and CDR2 is SVGAGI. Trimming cost V 0 bases and J 4 bases, with 19 bases left between them. The CDR3 sequence is CASSYSIRQNFQYEQYV. In DNA form, the CDR3 reads TGTGCCAGCAGTTACTCGATTAGGCAGAATTTTCAATACGAGCAGTACGTC.

The V gene is TRBV15, the J gene TRBJ1-3, with a possible D match to TRBD1 (6 bases). The germline V and J ends were trimmed by 5 bases and 0 bases, with 11 bases remaining between them. Germline lookup yields CDR1 LNHNV and CDR2 YYDKDF (reference sequence). This CDR3 comprises 15 residues. The CDR3 loop is CATSGTRGSGNTIYF. The CDR3 DNA is TGTGCCACCAGCGGGACCAGGGGCTCTGGAAACACCATATATTTT.

The V and J genes are TRBV7-9 and TRBJ1-3; TRBD1 aligns across 7 bases. V lost 3 bases, J lost 2 bases, and 10 bases stayed unmatched. CDR1 and CDR2 (germline): SEHNR, FQNEAQ (reference sequence). This CDR3 has 17 amino acids. The CDR3 nucleotides are TGTGCCAGCAGCTTCCCAGAGGAGGGGGCTCCTGGAAACACCATATATTTT. This codes for CASSFPEEGAPGNTIYF.

CDR3 DNA sequence: TGTGCCAGCAGCCCCCGACGCGAACAACGGAGACAAGAGACCCAGTACTTC. This translates into CASSPRREQRRQETQYF. This chain connects TRBV5-6 to TRBJ2-5; the D is unclear. From germline, CDR1 is SGHDT and CDR2 YYEEEE. Trimming stripped 4 bases from V and 2 bases from J, with 21 bases between. The CDR3 consists of 17 residues.

The rearrangement joins TRBV7-2 to TRBJ2-2, with D maybe TRBD2 (5 bases). Trimming cost V 2 bases and J 2 bases, with 12 bases left between them. The CDR3 is 16 amino acids. Germline CDR1 and CDR2: SGHTA and FQGNSA. CDR3 coding DNA: TGTGCCAGCAGCTTATTTTTTCGGGGTAACACCGGGGAGCTGTTTTTT. Encoded protein: CASSLFFRGNTGELFF.

A few counts support this clonotype. The chain uses TRBV24-1 and TRBJ2-1, with 7 bases identical to TRBD2. Germline loops: CDR1 KGHDR, CDR2 SFDVKD. CDR3 length: 16 amino acids. The trim removed 3 bases at V and 9 bases at J, leaving 13 bases unmatched. The CDR3: CATSDGSSGTFGEQFF. CDR3 in DNA: TGTGCCACCAGTGATGGCTCTAGCGGTACCTTTGGTGAGCAGTTCTTC.

V gene TRBV28 combines with J gene TRBJ2-7; TRBD1 agrees at 9 bases. The CDR3 loop spans 14 amino acids. CDR1 is MDHEN, CDR2 SYDVKM, per germline. V shed 2 bases and J 3 bases; nucleotides not matched to a gene: 2. The CDR3 reads CASSLTGQGYEQYF. The CDR3 nucleotides are TGTGCCAGCAGTTTAACGGGACAGGGCTACGAGCAGTACTTC.

The chain is built from TRBV9 and TRBJ2-5; 13 bases are a match to TRBD2. The CDR3 spans 17 residues. Looked up from germline, CDR1 is SGDLS and CDR2 is YYNGEE. V lost 4 bases, J lost 4 bases, and 10 bases stayed unmatched. The CDR3 DNA sequence: TGTGCCAGCAGCCCCTTTTTCGGGACTAGCGGGGCAGAGACCCAGTACTTC. As protein: CASSPFFGTSGAETQYF.

J is TRBJ1-1 and V is TRBV28, with D uncertain. The CDR3 is 13 amino acids. The V gene's germline CDR1 is MDHEN and CDR2 SYDVKM. V lost 3 bases and J 3 bases, leaving 8 bases between the germline ends. The CDR3 sequence is CASSFVFYTEAFF. The DNA for the CDR3 is TGTGCCAGCAGTTTTGTTTTTTACACTGAAGCTTTCTTT.

The V call is TRBV3-1, the J call TRBJ2-1; TRBD1 matches at 9 bases. The junction had 2 bases not matched to a gene; V was cut back by 5 bases and J by 3 bases. The CDR3 loop spans 14 amino acids. Germline V lookup: CDR1 LGHDT, CDR2 YNNKEL (reference sequence). CDR3 nucleotides: TGTGCCAGCAGCGACAGGGGGAACTACAATGAGCAGTTCTTC. It codes for CASSDRGNYNEQFF.